The entry below describes one T cell receptor (beta chain). This receptor's antigen is unknown. No qualities accompany the bases; no much larger clone lies one base away. Ficoll-Paque density gradient centrifugation was the method used to isolate PBMCs. The germline V gene gives CDR1 as SGHVS and CDR2 as FQNEAQ. The CDR3 goes from the cysteine to the phenylalanine over 15 residues. Solely the CDR3 DNA is kept, with 45 bases framed from the first base. V has 7 bases trimmed and J has 6 bases trimmed; junction bases matching no gene number 7. These data come from a study of T-cell memory formation after mild COVID-19 (dated by TCRdb to the early 2020s). About the investigation overall: TCR sequence clusters from the two donors were found to be largely donor specific. Longitudinal TCRalpha and TCRbeta repertoire sequencing tracked T-cell clones expanding and contracting after mild COVID-19 in a couple of donors. Two young, previously healthy adult volunteers made up the cohort, one male and one female.

Study-level results and caveats: Contracting CD4+ clones appeared mostly in the CM and EM memory subsets, whereas CD8+ clones were enriched in EMRA. Some responding clones were detected in pre-infection memory, which suggested that pre-existing cross-reactive memory T cells had joined the SARS-CoV-2 response. The study included only a couple of mild cases, and larger cohorts that include severe cases with pre-infection samples were judged to be necessary. SARS-CoV-2 specificity was not confirmed for the second-wave clones peaking on day 37. Clones that contracted from day 15 to 85 showed balanced CD4/CD8 phenotypes, whereas a second wave of clones that expanded from day 15 to 37 leaned towards CD4+.

Data came from an Illumina NovaSeq 6000. TCRalpha and TCRbeta cDNA libraries were constructed by 5'RACE with constant-segment primers, with sample barcodes and unique molecular identifiers being introduced. Trizol reagent was used to extract RNA from every sample. Library amplification was performed in two PCR steps, and a second sample barcode and Illumina TruSeq adapters were introduced in the second step. Sequencing of libraries was performed on an Illumina NovaSeq with 2 x 150 bp paired-end reads. As for how the authors treated the data: Demultiplexing of reads and collapsing into UMI-guided consensus sequences were performed with migec v1.2.7. With mixcr v2.1.11, UMI consensuses were aligned to TRA and TRB V and J templates and assembled into clonotypes. Clonotypes were classified as expanded or contracted when called significant by both edgeR and NoisET, with noise models trained on biological replicates. For edgeR calls, the cutoffs were a false discovery rate-adjusted p below 0.01 and a log2 fold-change threshold of 1. As an exploratory analysis of dynamics, max-normalized trajectories of the 1000 most abundant clonotypes were examined by PCA with hierarchical clustering. Separately sequenced CD4+ and CD8+ repertoires were used to assign the CD4 or CD8 phenotype of responding clones. The public reads were run again by TCRdb, first through fastp at Q25 and then through MiXCR, and only productive beta chains were kept. Under each unique CDR3 protein, matching rows form one entry showing the most common genes and DNA. In this record, the V and J calls reflect TCRdb's handling and not the investigators' own analysis. Recorded for this sample are roughly 45,000 distinct CDR3 sequences; 25% to 35% of them occurred a single time. Jointly, the top ten make up 43% of the sample.

The rearrangement joined TRBV7-8 to TRBJ2-3, and TRBD2 aligns with 13 junction nucleotides. The sample taken for sequencing was PBMCs or a T cell subset sorted from them (not recorded which). This receptor was identified in a young man who had mild COVID-19 (a few samples of this study predate the infection). The sample titles of this study are shuffled in the database, so cell type and time point are left out; the donor was told from shared clones. This receptor has the CDR3 CASTPTSGGADTQYF. At the DNA level, the sequence is TGTGCCAGCACCCCTACTAGCGGGGGGGCGGATACGCAGTATTTT.